A selection of T cell receptor beta chains follows, all from one sample in a study of immune characterization of retroperitoneal liposarcoma. In TCRdb, the PCR reads were re-called with MiXCR into one record per CDR3 protein. The repertoire holds 7,000 to 8,000 distinct CDR3 sequences, with 30% as singletons. The sample taken for sequencing was blood. Receptors originate from a male donor with retroperitoneal liposarcoma. Both conserved end residues are part of each CDR3. The D gene is left open where the match is weak. For some rows the clone size is stated as once, few or many, or as a class when expanded; others skip it.

v_call	clone_size	d_call	j_call	cdr3_nt	cdr3_aa
TRBV6-1	NA	NA	TRBJ2-5	TGTGCCAGCAGCTACGGTGGACAGCAAGAGACCCAGTACTTC	CASSYGGQQETQYF
TRBV7-2	many	NA	TRBJ2-7	TGTGCCAGCAGCTTAATCAAACAGTTTCCAGTCTCCTACAATGAGCAGTACTTC	CASSLIKQFPVSYNEQYF
TRBV6-6	NA	NA	TRBJ2-3	TGTGCCAGCAGTCCCCCTCCGGCCACAGATACGCAGTATTTT	CASSPPPATDTQYF
TRBV6-1	medium-sized	NA	TRBJ2-5	TGTGCCAGCAGTCCAAACCCAACAGGGATGGAAGAGACCCAGTACTTC	CASSPNPTGMEETQYF
TRBV6-8	NA	TRBD1	TRBJ2-1	TGTGCCAGCAGTTACTCATCCAGGGGGATGGAGACCCAGTTCTTC	CASSYSSRGMETQFF
TRBV27	medium-sized	TRBD2	TRBJ2-3	TGTGCCAGCAGTTGGACCCGGGGACTAGCGTCCCCCGGGGATACGCAGTATTTT	CASSWTRGLASPGDTQYF
TRBV12-3/TRBV12-4	medium-sized	NA	TRBJ2-7	TGTGCCAGCAGTTTAGGCAGGGAAACCTACGAGCAGTACTTC	CASSLGRETYEQYF
TRBV6-1	NA	NA	TRBJ2-1	TGTGCCAGCAAGTCCCCGAGCGGAGGAGGGTACAATGAGCAGTTCTTC	CASKSPSGGGYNEQFF
TRBV12-3/TRBV12-4	medium-sized	NA	TRBJ2-3	TGTGCCAGCAGCCGGATGGGGGATACGCAGTATTTT	CASSRMGDTQYF
TRBV30	NA	NA	TRBJ2-3	TGTGCCGGAAGCGGAGTCAACACAGATACGCAGTATTTT	CAGSGVNTDTQYF
TRBV5-6	few	NA	TRBJ2-2	TGTGCCAGCAGCTTGGCCGGGGGGCGGGAGCTGTTTTTT	CASSLAGGRELFF
TRBV7-6	few	NA	TRBJ2-7	TGTGCCAGCAGCCTGATTAGTGAGGCCTCCTACAATGAGCAGTACTTC	CASSLISEASYNEQYF
TRBV20-1	NA	TRBD2	TRBJ2-4	TGCAGTGCCCTTGGGACTAGTACCGGGGGAGCCAAAAACATTCAGTACTTC	CSALGTSTGGAKNIQYF
TRBV4-2	few	NA	TRBJ2-5	TGTGCCAGCAGCCAAGACTCGAGGGAGACCCAGTACTTC	CASSQDSRETQYF
TRBV6-1	NA	NA	TRBJ2-7	TGTGCCAGCAGTGAAGCCCTCATCTACGAGCAGTACTTC	CASSEALIYEQYF
TRBV6-1	few	NA	TRBJ2-4	TGTGCCAGCAGGGGGTTTGACATTTTAGCCAAAAACATTCAGTACTTC	CASRGFDILAKNIQYF
TRBV6-1	medium-sized	TRBD2	TRBJ2-2	TGTGCCAGCCATAAACGATATAGGACTAGCGGGAAGAACACCGGGGAGCTGTTTTTT	CASHKRYRTSGKNTGELFF
TRBV25-1	large	NA	TRBJ2-7	TGTGCCAGCGGGGACAATCCCTACGAGCAGTACTTC	CASGDNPYEQYF
TRBV30	NA	TRBD2	TRBJ2-1	TGTGCCTGGAGTAAGACTAGCGTGAACAATGAGCAGTTCTTC	CAWSKTSVNNEQFF
TRBV6-6	few	TRBD2	TRBJ2-1	TGTGCCAGCAGTTCCAGAATCGGGACTAGGAGGGTTCAGCAGTTCTTC	CASSSRIGTRRVQQFF
TRBV4-1	NA	NA	TRBJ2-5	TGCGCCAGCAGCCGACCGGGTCCTAAAGAGACCCAGTACTTC	CASSRPGPKETQYF
TRBV3-1	NA	NA	TRBJ1-1	TGTGCCAGCAGCCAAGAATCGAGGAACACTGAAGCTTTCTTT	CASSQESRNTEAFF
TRBV6-1	NA	NA	TRBJ2-3	TGTGCCAGCAGTGAAGCCGACACAGGAGAGCAGTATTTT	CASSEADTGEQYF
TRBV7-3	few	NA	TRBJ2-7	TGTGCCAGCAGACGAGTACCTGAGCAGTACTTC	CASRRVPEQYF
TRBV5-1	NA	NA	TRBJ2-3	TGCGCCAGCAGATCTCAGGGTTATGAAACAGATACGCAGTATTTT	CASRSQGYETDTQYF
TRBV12-3/TRBV12-4	NA	NA	TRBJ1-4	TGTGCCAGCAGTAACTCGGGGGATAATGAAAAACTGTTTTTT	CASSNSGDNEKLFF
TRBV7-2	NA	NA	TRBJ2-1	TGTGCCAGCAGCCGGCCCCCTCCCGAACGCATTGAGCAGTTCTTC	CASSRPPPERIEQFF
TRBV3-1	few	TRBD1	TRBJ1-1	TGTGCCAGCAGCCGGGACAGGGGAATGAACACTGAAGCTTTCTTT	CASSRDRGMNTEAFF
TRBV27	few	TRBD1	TRBJ1-1	TGTGCCAGCAGTGCCCGACAGGGAATGTACCTAGGCACTGAAGCTTTCTTT	CASSARQGMYLGTEAFF
TRBV27	medium-sized	NA	TRBJ2-3	TGTGCCAGCAGTATCGGGATTGACACAGATACGCAGTATTTT	CASSIGIDTDTQYF
TRBV7-8	NA	TRBD2	TRBJ2-2	TGTGCCAGCAGTCGAGCGGGAGGAGGGGAGCTGTTTTTT	CASSRAGGGELFF
TRBV12-3/TRBV12-4	NA	NA	TRBJ2-5	TGTGCCAGCAGTGACGGGTCGGGGGAGACCCAGTACTTC	CASSDGSGETQYF
TRBV6-1	few	TRBD1	TRBJ1-1	TGTGCCAGCAGGACAGGGGTGAACACTGAAGCTTTCTTT	CASRTGVNTEAFF
TRBV10-1	medium-sized	NA	TRBJ2-1	TGCGCCCCATACGGAGCCTACAATGAGCAGTTCTTC	CAPYGAYNEQFF
TRBV28	NA	NA	TRBJ2-3	TGTGCCAGCAGTTTAATGGGAGTGGATCCAGATACGCAGTATTTT	CASSLMGVDPDTQYF
TRBV6-1	medium-sized	TRBD1	TRBJ2-7	TGTGCCAGCAGCAATCACCAGGGACAGGGATCCTACGAGCAGTACTTC	CASSNHQGQGSYEQYF
TRBV4-1	NA	TRBD1	TRBJ2-7	TGCGCCAGCAGCCCACTGGGACAGGGCTACTCCTACGAGCAGTACTTC	CASSPLGQGYSYEQYF
TRBV5-1	NA	NA	TRBJ2-5	TGCGCCAGCAGCTTGGGGACAGCGCAAGAGACCCAGTACTTC	CASSLGTAQETQYF
TRBV6-5	few	TRBD2	TRBJ2-3	TGTGCCAGCAGACGACTTGCGGGAGGCCTAGGGGCAGATACGCAGTATTTT	CASRRLAGGLGADTQYF
TRBV6-2/TRBV6-3	NA	TRBD2	TRBJ2-5	TGTGCCAGCGCCGGACTAGCTGGCTCCCAAGAGACCCAGTACTTC	CASAGLAGSQETQYF
TRBV6-1	medium-sized	TRBD2	TRBJ2-3	TGTGCCAGCAGTGAAGCGGGACTAGCGGGAGGGCAGGATACGCAGTATTTT	CASSEAGLAGGQDTQYF
TRBV6-1	NA	TRBD1	TRBJ1-1	TGTGCCAGCAGTCTCGACAGGGGGCGAGGTTTGGGAGCTTTCTTT	CASSLDRGRGLGAFF
TRBV12-3/TRBV12-4	medium-sized	NA	TRBJ1-1	TGTGCCAGCTCCCCCGGGGGGGCTCCCGGGGGAACTGAAGCTTTCTTT	CASSPGGAPGGTEAFF
TRBV4-1	NA	NA	TRBJ2-5	TGCGCCAGCAGCCAAGGGGACCGGGCCGGGGAGACCCAGTACTTC	CASSQGDRAGETQYF
TRBV29-1	NA	NA	TRBJ2-1	TGCAGCGTGAGAGCCGGACCTGCATCCTACAATGAGCAGTTCTTC	CSVRAGPASYNEQFF